Each of the 15 T cell receptor beta chains below was sequenced from the same sample in a study of identical twins. MiXCR, applied by TCRdb to the 5' RACE reads, yields one record per CDR3 protein. The table shows about 700,000 distinct CDR3 sequences, with roughly 6% occurring only once. What was sequenced was naive T cells sorted from blood. The source of these receptors is a man aged 18 to 29 in good health.

The sample holds many counts of this clonotype. The CDR3 bases are TGCAGTGCTAGAGATCGTCTAAAGGAGCAGTTCTTC. Protein sequence: CSARDRLKEQFF. The J gene is TRBJ2-1, the V gene TRBV20-1; D call uncertain. The V end was cut by 0 bases, the J end by 10 bases, with 10 bases between. Germline V gene data show CDR1 as DFQATT and CDR2 as SNEGSKA (reference sequence). The CDR3 totals 12 residues.

This clonotype was found a few times. The chain recombines TRBV20-1 with TRBJ2-1, with 7 bases aligning to TRBD2. The V gene's germline CDR1 is DFQATT and CDR2 SNEGSKA (reference sequence). Trimming removed 5 bases from V and 8 bases from J; junction bases left unmatched: 24. This CDR3 contains 18 residues. DNA of the CDR3: TGCAGTGCTGAGAATCCTCCCCCCGGGACTACCGGTCGGTATGAGCAGTTCTTC. It yields the protein CSAENPPPGTTGRYEQFF.

This clonotype was detected many times. The chain couples TRBV5-1 to TRBJ1-5; D not certain. The V end lost 0 bases, the J end lost 7 bases, and 8 bases lay between the germline ends. Germline CDR1 is SGHRS and CDR2 is YFSETQ. The CDR3 loop spans 13 amino acids. The CDR3 here is CASSLAPLQPQHF. In DNA, the CDR3 is TGCGCCAGCAGCTTGGCGCCTTTACAGCCCCAGCATTTT. The full variable domain, in which reference TRBV5-1 and TRBJ1-5 provide the parts outside the CDR3, is KAGVTQTPRYLIKTRGQQVTLSCSPISGHRSVSWYQQTPGQGLQFLFEYFSETQRNKGNFPGRFSGRQFSNSRSEMNVSTLELGDSALYLCASSLAPLQPQHFGDGTRLSIL.

The rearrangement joins TRBV28 to TRBJ2-4; 10 bases line up with TRBD2. The junction had 2 bases not matched to a gene; V was cut back by 5 bases and J by 1 base. Germline CDR1 MDHEN, CDR2 SYDVKM. This CDR3 spans 15 amino acids. The CDR3 bases are TGTGCCAGCAGTAAAGCGGGAGGGGCCAAAAACATTCAGTACTTC. This sequence encodes CASSKAGGAKNIQYF.

This clonotype was seen ten or more times. V usage is TRBV20-1 and J usage is TRBJ1-3; unclear D gene. The CDR3 covers 11 residues. Germline assignment: CDR1 DFQATT and CDR2 SNEGSKA (reference sequence). V lost 4 bases and J lost 6, with 7 bases in between. The CDR3 sequence: CSAKGSNTIYF. DNA of the CDR3: TGCAGTGCTAAAGGTTCAAACACCATATATTTT.

This clonotype was counted at least ten times. The chain combines TRBV5-8 with TRBJ1-5; tentative D call: TRBD1 (5 bases). Trimming removed 0 bases from V and 1 base from J, with 11 bases in between. Germline values: CDR1 SGHTS, CDR2 YDEGEE. This CDR3 spans 16 amino acids. CDR3 DNA sequence: TGTGCCAGCAGCTTGGTTATGGGGCCGAGCAATCAGCCCCAGCATTTT. Encoded protein: CASSLVMGPSNQPQHF.

This clonotype has at least ten counts. The J gene is TRBJ2-3, the V gene TRBV20-1; D gene unclear. The V gene lost 6 bases and the J gene lost 3 bases, with 10 bases spanning the gap. Per germline, CDR1 DFQATT and CDR2 SNEGSKA (reference sequence). This CDR3 region has 12 residues. CDR3 region: CSAPSGTDTQYF. Here the CDR3 DNA reads TGCAGTGCCCCATCAGGAACAGATACGCAGTATTTT.

The V call is TRBV7-9, the J call TRBJ2-5; 9 positions match TRBD1. The CDR3 totals 15 residues. The J segment lost 4 bases and the V segment lost 3 bases, leaving 6 bases of the junction unmatched. Germline CDR1 and CDR2: SEHNR and FQNEAQ (reference sequence). The CDR3 bases are TGTGCCAGCAGCTTGAGTCTGGACAGGGGAGAGACCCAGTACTTC. Protein sequence: CASSLSLDRGETQYF.

There are a few counts of this clonotype. The CDR3 DNA reads as TGTGCCAGCAGCTTCGCGACCCTAAGCTCCTACAATGAGCAGTTCTTC. It yields the protein CASSFATLSSYNEQFF. The chain employs TRBV5-5 and TRBJ2-1; D is uncertain. Germline CDR1 and CDR2: SGHKS and YYEKEE (reference sequence). V lost 2 bases, J lost 0 bases, and 12 bases lay in between. CDR3 length: 16 residues. Full variable domain (outside the CDR3, taken from reference TRBV5-5 and TRBJ2-1): DAGVTQSPTHLIKTRGQQVTLRCSPISGHKSVSWYQQVLGQGPQFIFQYYEKEERGRGNFPDRFSARQFPNYSSELNVNALLLGDSALYLCASSFATLSSYNEQFFGPGTRLTVL.

This clonotype was seen more than once but under ten times. The V and J genes are TRBV3-1 and TRBJ2-3; D could derive from TRBD1 or TRBD2 (5 bases each). Germline CDR1 and CDR2: LGHDT and YNNKEL (reference sequence). There are 13 residues in the CDR3. V lost 1 base and J 9 bases, leaving 11 bases between the germline ends. The CDR3, as DNA: TGTGCCAGCAGCCAAGTTGGGACCCAAACGCAGTATTTT. Amino acid sequence: CASSQVGTQTQYF.

This clonotype was seen only a few times. V and J are TRBV6-2 or TRBV6-3 and TRBJ2-7, with TRBD2 matching 10 bases. Trimming cost V 2 bases and J 4 bases; bases outside gene matches: 8. The germline gives CDR1 MNHEY, CDR2 SVGEGT. The CDR3 is made up of 16 amino acids. The CDR3 DNA is TGTGCCAGCAGTTACGCTAGGGCTAGCGGGAGATACGAGCAGTACTTC. It codes for CASSYARASGRYEQYF.

The chain recombines TRBV12-3 or TRBV12-4 with TRBJ2-3, with a possible D match to TRBD1 (6 bases). V lost 6 bases and J 9 bases, leaving 10 bases between the germline ends. The CDR3 sequence is 11 residues long. CDR3: CASRTGTTQYF. CDR3 DNA sequence: TGTGCCAGCAGAACAGGGACCACGCAGTATTTT.

This clonotype was seen at least ten times. The rearrangement links TRBV29-1 to TRBJ2-1, with 13 nucleotides matching TRBD2. V lost 2 bases and J lost 4; bases outside the gene matches: 5. The CDR3 is 16 residues long. Germline-derived CDR1 and CDR2 are SQVTM and ANQGSEA. This CDR3 reads CSVELPGLAGYNEQFF. The CDR3 nucleotides read TGCAGCGTTGAACTACCGGGACTAGCGGGATACAATGAGCAGTTCTTC.

This clonotype occurred a few times. This sequence joins TRBV5-1 and TRBJ1-6; D uncertain. The CDR3 is 16 amino acids. Germline V gives CDR1 SGHRS, CDR2 YFSETQ. V was pared by 4 bases and J by 9 bases, with 20 bases between. Written as DNA, the CDR3 is TGCGCCAGCAGCCCCCACGAAGGACTAATGACTTCACCCCTCCACTTT. It encodes CASSPHEGLMTSPLHF.

This clonotype has only a few counts. The chain joins TRBV27 to TRBJ2-7; the D is unclear. Trimming stripped 6 bases from V and 3 bases from J, with 21 bases between. Germline values: CDR1 MNHEY, CDR2 SMNVEV (reference sequence). CDR3 length equals 16 residues. CDR3 in amino acids: CASSSIPVAIVYEQYF. The CDR3 DNA follows: TGTGCCAGCAGCTCGATCCCGGTGGCTATCGTCTACGAGCAGTACTTC.